This section outlines one T cell receptor beta chain sequence together with its context. The data derive from a study of blood T cell repertoires in COVID-19. In the study overall: The United States, Italy and Spain supplied acute and convalescent COVID-19 samples. Nucleic acid was either cDNA or gDNA, and it came from T cells, B-cell-depleted T cells, or PBMCs.

The CDR3 is made up of 16 amino acids. Germline assignment: CDR1 MGHDK and CDR2 SYGVNS. The V end was cut by 6 bases, the J end by 2 bases, with 18 bases between. Original processing notes: Amplified reference gene primers provided the basis for estimating nucleated cell counts. Data came from immunoSEQ multiplex PCR; TCRdb stores just in-frame clones and leaves some out. V and J calls and clone size are given by that table; D and trimming were obtained from the DNA. The data show approximately 74,000 clones, with approximately 90% seen just once and around 5% held by the top ten. Material: peripheral blood. V is TRBV25-1 and J is TRBJ2-3; TRBD1 might be the D (6 bases). This TCR was recovered from a woman aged 55-69 years with active COVID-19. The CDR3 protein is CASRASRGSYTDTQYF. Written as DNA, the CDR3 is TGTGCCAGCAGGGCGTCCAGGGGTTCCTACACAGATACGCAGTATTTT.